Listed below are T cell receptor beta chains from one sample, sequenced in a study of T cell responses to AZD1222 COVID-19 vaccine. This table comes from immunoSEQ multiplex PCR, and its TCRdb copy is limited to in-frame clones, with some not included. The sample lists approximately 110,000 clones, around 85% occurring once. The specimen comprised peripheral blood, sampled on day 0 of AZD1222 vaccination. Receptors originate from an adult in good health. Each CDR3 is given with its conserved first and last residue. D genes are given only for firm matches. Clone sizes are given selectively: once, few, many, or a class where the clone is expanded.

J: TRBJ1-3
V: TRBV11-2
size: -
D: -
DNA: TGTGCCAGCAGCCCAATAGGGTCTACTGGAAACACCATATATTTT
CDR3: CASSPIGSTGNTIYF

J: TRBJ1-4
V: TRBV27
size: -
D: -
DNA: TGTGCCAGCAGGACGGGCCCTTCAGGTGAAAAACTGTTTTTT
CDR3: CASRTGPSGEKLFF

J: TRBJ1-5
V: TRBV7-9
size: -
D: -
DNA: TGTGCCAGCAGCCAATTAGGGGGAAATCAGCCCCAGCATTTT
CDR3: CASSQLGGNQPQHF

J: TRBJ2-5
V: TRBV5-1
size: -
D: TRBD2
DNA: TGCGCCAGCAGCTGGGAGGGGTCTGTGGAGACCCAGTACTTC
CDR3: CASSWEGSVETQYF

J: TRBJ2-7
V: TRBV7-8
size: -
D: TRBD1
DNA: TGTGCCAGCAGCTTTTGGGGGACAGGGTACTACGAGCAGTACTTC
CDR3: CASSFWGTGYYEQYF

J: TRBJ1-5
V: TRBV19
size: -
D: TRBD1
DNA: TGTGCCAGTAAGAGGGGGCCCAATCAGCCCCAGCATTTT
CDR3: CASKRGPNQPQHF

J: TRBJ1-5
V: TRBV28
size: -
D: -
DNA: TGTGCCAGCAGTACCCCAGAGGGGGTCTACAATCAGCCCCAGCATTTT
CDR3: CASSTPEGVYNQPQHF

J: TRBJ2-7
V: TRBV18
size: once
D: TRBD2
DNA: TGTGCCAGCTCACCATCCCCGGGGGGTTGGTCCTCCTACGAGCAGTACTTC
CDR3: CASSPSPGGWSSYEQYF

J: TRBJ2-2
V: TRBV12-3/TRBV12-4
size: -
D: -
DNA: TGTGCCAGCAGATTACAGGGAACCGGGGAGCTGTTTTTT
CDR3: CASRLQGTGELFF

J: TRBJ1-1
V: TRBV7-8
size: -
D: TRBD1
DNA: TGTGCCAGCAGCTCAGGGGGGAACACTGAAGCTTTCTTT
CDR3: CASSSGGNTEAFF

J: TRBJ1-1
V: TRBV19
size: -
D: TRBD1
DNA: TGTGCCAGTAGTATAGACCAGGGGGCGAACACTGAAGCTTTCTTT
CDR3: CASSIDQGANTEAFF

J: TRBJ2-7
V: TRBV19
size: -
D: -
DNA: TGTGCCAGCTCCACCCTATCTGAGTACGAGCAGTACTTC
CDR3: CASSTLSEYEQYF

J: TRBJ1-5
V: TRBV28
size: -
D: TRBD1
DNA: TGTGCCAGCTTCGCCCCGGGACAGGGCCAACGAAATCAGCCCCAGCATTTT
CDR3: CASFAPGQGQRNQPQHF

J: TRBJ1-2
V: TRBV3-1/TRBV3-2
size: -
D: -
DNA: TGTGCCAGCAGCCCGGGGGAGGTCTATGGCTACACCTTC
CDR3: CASSPGEVYGYTF

J: TRBJ2-1
V: TRBV7-9
size: -
D: -
DNA: TGTGCCAGCACCGACCCCTACAATGAGCAGTTCTTC
CDR3: CASTDPYNEQFF

J: TRBJ2-3
V: TRBV7-2
size: -
D: TRBD2
DNA: TGTGCCAGCAGCCGTTGGGAGGGTCAAGATACGCAGTATTTT
CDR3: CASSRWEGQDTQYF

J: TRBJ2-7
V: TRBV7-2
size: -
D: TRBD2
DNA: TGTGCCAGCAGCTTAAGCGGGGGAACCTACGAGCAGTACTTC
CDR3: CASSLSGGTYEQYF

J: TRBJ2-1
V: TRBV3-1/TRBV3-2
size: -
D: TRBD1
DNA: TGTGCCAGCAGCCCTGGGGCTGGGACAGGGTACAATGAGCAGTTCTTC
CDR3: CASSPGAGTGYNEQFF

J: TRBJ1-2
V: TRBV9
size: many
D: TRBD1
DNA: TGTGCCAGCAGCGTAAGCGGGACAGCGGCTAACTATGGCTACACCTTC
CDR3: CASSVSGTAANYGYTF

J: TRBJ2-7
V: TRBV5-1
size: -
D: -
DNA: TGCGCCAGCAGCTTGGAGGGATCCATCTACGAGCAGTACTTC
CDR3: CASSLEGSIYEQYF

J: TRBJ1-2
V: TRBV6-5
size: -
D: -
DNA: TGTGCCAGCAGCCATAAAGATGGCTACACCTTC
CDR3: CASSHKDGYTF

J: TRBJ1-4
V: TRBV3-1/TRBV3-2
size: -
D: -
DNA: TGTGCCAGCAGCCAAGGAGGGACGGCGGCCCGTAATGAAAAACTGTTTTTT
CDR3: CASSQGGTAARNEKLFF

J: TRBJ2-7
V: TRBV11-3
size: -
D: -
DNA: TGTGCCAGCAGCTTAAACAGAGCCTACGAGCAGTACTTC
CDR3: CASSLNRAYEQYF

J: TRBJ1-5
V: TRBV7-2
size: -
D: -
DNA: TGTGCCAGCAGCCCCTCTAATAGCAATCAGCCCCAGCATTTT
CDR3: CASSPSNSNQPQHF

J: TRBJ1-5
V: TRBV7-2
size: -
D: -
DNA: TGTGCCAGCAGCTTACTGGGCGGGTCCAATCAGCCCCAGCATTTT
CDR3: CASSLLGGSNQPQHF

J: TRBJ1-4
V: TRBV28
size: few
D: -
DNA: TGTGCCAGCAGTCAAAAGTGGGAGGGCATGGGGACTAATGAAAAACTGTTTTTT
CDR3: CASSQKWEGMGTNEKLFF

J: TRBJ2-7
V: TRBV24-1
size: -
D: -
DNA: TGTGCCACAGGGAGAGGACACCTCTACGAGCAGTACTTC
CDR3: CATGRGHLYEQYF

J: TRBJ2-7
V: TRBV29-1
size: few
D: TRBD2
DNA: TGCAGCGTTGAAGATGGTAGCGGGCTATGGGGCCCCTACGAGCAGTACTTC
CDR3: CSVEDGSGLWGPYEQYF

J: TRBJ2-2
V: TRBV12-3/TRBV12-4
size: -
D: -
DNA: TGTGCCAGCAGCGCGAACACCGGGGAGCTGTTTTTT
CDR3: CASSANTGELFF

J: TRBJ1-2
V: TRBV15
size: -
D: TRBD1
DNA: TGTGCCACCAGCAGCCTCTCGGGACAGGGGTCCTATGGCTACACCTTC
CDR3: CATSSLSGQGSYGYTF

J: TRBJ2-2
V: TRBV5-1
size: few
D: -
DNA: TGCGCCAGCAGCTTGGCCGGCCAGAACACCGGGGAGCTGTTTTTT
CDR3: CASSLAGQNTGELFF

J: TRBJ2-6
V: TRBV24-1
size: -
D: -
DNA: TGTGCCACCAGTGACCCATCCGGGGCCAACGTCCTGACTTTC
CDR3: CATSDPSGANVLTF

J: TRBJ1-3
V: TRBV30
size: -
D: -
DNA: TGTGCCTGGAGTCTCCCGAGGGCTTTAACTGGAAACACCATATATTTT
CDR3: CAWSLPRALTGNTIYF

J: TRBJ2-7
V: TRBV18
size: -
D: TRBD1
DNA: TGTGCCAGCAGGACAGGGGAGGAGCAGTACTTC
CDR3: CASRTGEEQYF

J: TRBJ1-1
V: TRBV28
size: -
D: -
DNA: TGTGCCAGCAGTTTATCGTCTTGGGGGGCGACTGAAGCTTTCTTT
CDR3: CASSLSSWGATEAFF

J: TRBJ2-7
V: TRBV4-2
size: -
D: TRBD1
DNA: TGTGCCAGCAGCACGGGACAGAACGACGAGCAGTACTTC
CDR3: CASSTGQNDEQYF

J: TRBJ1-1
V: TRBV18
size: -
D: -
DNA: TGTGCCAGCTCACCGGGAGGGGAGGCTGAAGCTTTCTTT
CDR3: CASSPGGEAEAFF

J: TRBJ2-7
V: TRBV5-1
size: -
D: TRBD2
DNA: TGCGCCAGCAGCCCCAGCGGGGGAGGCGAGCAGTACTTC
CDR3: CASSPSGGGEQYF

J: TRBJ1-2
V: TRBV3-1/TRBV3-2
size: -
D: TRBD1
DNA: TGTGCCAGCAGCTACGCGACAGGGTGGTGGGACTATGGCTACACCTTC
CDR3: CASSYATGWWDYGYTF

J: TRBJ1-2
V: TRBV11-3
size: -
D: -
DNA: TGTGCCAGCAGCTTATCGGAATATGGCTACACCTTC
CDR3: CASSLSEYGYTF

J: TRBJ1-2
V: TRBV28
size: -
D: -
DNA: TGTGCCAGCAGGCAGGGCGGGGGCGGCTACACCTTC
CDR3: CASRQGGGGYTF

J: TRBJ2-1
V: TRBV6-5
size: -
D: -
DNA: TGTGCCAGCAGTTCCCCTTATAACTCGGAAAACAATGAGCAGTTCTTC
CDR3: CASSSPYNSENNEQFF

J: TRBJ1-3
V: TRBV3-1/TRBV3-2
size: -
D: -
DNA: TGTGCCAGCAGCCCCGGTGGCTCTGGAAACACCATATATTTT
CDR3: CASSPGGSGNTIYF

J: TRBJ2-3
V: TRBV7-8
size: -
D: TRBD1
DNA: TGTGCCAGCAGCACTCGTGGCAGGGGGCCAGATACGCAGTATTTT
CDR3: CASSTRGRGPDTQYF

J: TRBJ1-2
V: TRBV28
size: once
D: -
DNA: TGTGCCAGCAGACCCGAGGGGAATGGGAACTATGGCTACACCTTC
CDR3: CASRPEGNGNYGYTF

J: TRBJ1-2
V: TRBV5-5
size: -
D: -
DNA: TGTGCCAGCAGCTTGGGGGTGTCGCAGGGCTACACCTTC
CDR3: CASSLGVSQGYTF

J: TRBJ1-5
V: TRBV15
size: -
D: -
DNA: TGTGCCACCAGCGGCTCCTATAGCAATCAGCCCCAGCATTTT
CDR3: CATSGSYSNQPQHF

J: TRBJ1-1
V: TRBV30
size: -
D: -
DNA: TGTGCCTGGAGTGTACGAGGGAAGTGCACTGAAGCTTTCTTT
CDR3: CAWSVRGKCTEAFF

J: TRBJ2-7
V: TRBV6-2/TRBV6-3
size: -
D: -
DNA: TGTGCCAGCAGTTACTTCCAGGGCGTGCAGTACTTC
CDR3: CASSYFQGVQYF